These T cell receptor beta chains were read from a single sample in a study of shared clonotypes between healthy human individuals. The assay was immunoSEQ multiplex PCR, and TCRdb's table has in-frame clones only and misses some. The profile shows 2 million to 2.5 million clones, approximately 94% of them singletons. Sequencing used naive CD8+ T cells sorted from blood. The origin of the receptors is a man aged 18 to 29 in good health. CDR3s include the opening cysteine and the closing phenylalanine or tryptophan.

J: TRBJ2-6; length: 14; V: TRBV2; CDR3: CASTGTSGANVLTF
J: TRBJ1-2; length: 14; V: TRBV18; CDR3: CASSSTGGDYGYTF
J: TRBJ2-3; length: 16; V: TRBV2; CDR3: CASSEVAGGGTDTQYF
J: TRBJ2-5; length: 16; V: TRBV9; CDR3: CASSPRDRELLGTQYF
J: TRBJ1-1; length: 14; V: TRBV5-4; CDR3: CASSLGGANTEAFF
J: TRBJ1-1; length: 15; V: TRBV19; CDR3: CASSPRTGQNTEAFF
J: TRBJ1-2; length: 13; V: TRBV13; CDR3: CASSLGQGGGYTF
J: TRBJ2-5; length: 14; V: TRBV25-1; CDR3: CASSELSVQETQYF
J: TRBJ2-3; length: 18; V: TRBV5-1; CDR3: CASSLAVAGAGWTDTQYF
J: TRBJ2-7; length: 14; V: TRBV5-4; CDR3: CASSLGDSAYEQYF
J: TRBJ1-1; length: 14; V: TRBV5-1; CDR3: CASSEAGDGTEAFF
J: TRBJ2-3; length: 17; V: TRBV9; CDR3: CASSVVGPGISTDTQYF
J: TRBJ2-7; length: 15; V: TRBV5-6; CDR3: CASSWWDRGLYEQYF
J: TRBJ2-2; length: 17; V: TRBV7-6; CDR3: CASSPWGLAANTGELFF
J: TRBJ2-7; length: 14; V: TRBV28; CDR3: CASTHSYGTYEQYF
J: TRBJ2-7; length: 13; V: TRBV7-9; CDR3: CASSLGEFDEQYF
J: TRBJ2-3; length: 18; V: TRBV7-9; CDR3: CASSSPDSTGDPTDTQYF
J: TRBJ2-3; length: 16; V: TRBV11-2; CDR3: CASSLVSGLPSDTQYF
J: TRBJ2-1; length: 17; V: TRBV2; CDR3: CASSEGRDYHSYNEQFF
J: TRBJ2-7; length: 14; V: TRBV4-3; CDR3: CASSQTQGTSEQYF
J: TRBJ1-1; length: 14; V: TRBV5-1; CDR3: CASSWGQTNTEAFF
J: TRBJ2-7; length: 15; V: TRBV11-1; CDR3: CASSLSGTGAYEQYF
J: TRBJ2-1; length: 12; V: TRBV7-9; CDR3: CASSLASDEQFF
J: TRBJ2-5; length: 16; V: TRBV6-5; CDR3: CASSYSSGEVFETQYF
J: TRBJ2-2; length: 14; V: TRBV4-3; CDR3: CASSQERGSGELFF
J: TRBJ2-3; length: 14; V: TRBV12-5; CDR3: CASGGGFGGDTQYF
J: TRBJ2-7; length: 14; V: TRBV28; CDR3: CASTPDLITYEQYF
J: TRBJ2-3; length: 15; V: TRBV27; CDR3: CASSLLAGSTDTQYF
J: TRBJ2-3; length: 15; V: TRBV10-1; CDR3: CASSDPGQTPDTQYF